These 32 T cell receptor beta chains originate from one sample sequenced in a study of T cells in women clearing cervical HPV infection (dated by TCRdb to 2016 to 2018). The method was the immunoSEQ multiplex PCR assay. TCRdb stores this immuneACCESS table with in-frame sequences only. Part of the clones is absent; in the studies checked, under half of the shortfall reflects unresolved V genes, and no reason is known for the rest. This sample's table has entries for approximately 37,000 clones. 6% to 8.5% of the sample goes to the ten largest clones. The sample consisted of blood buffy coat. These receptors all come from a woman between 18 and 70 years old with a cervical HPV16 infection that either progressed to CIN3+ or cleared (not recorded which).

Concerning this clone: Sequencing ends 3 residues short of the CDR3 end; the germline J gene provides the rest. The V and J genes are TRBV29-1 and TRBJ2-3; tentatively, D is TRBD1 (5 bases). Germline values: CDR1 SQVTM, CDR2 ANQGSEA. The CDR3 is made up of 16 amino acids. The CDR3 here is CSVEDRQGPDQETQYF. The CDR3 bases that were read are TGCAGCGTTGAAGATCGGCAGGGCCCCGACCAAGAGACG.

A note on this clone: The CDR3 extends 3 residues past the end of the read, so its final part is completed from the germline J gene. The genes are TRBV19 and TRBJ2-4, with D perhaps matching TRBD1 or TRBD2 (5 bases each). CDR3 length: 17 residues. CDR1 and CDR2 from the germline V gene are LNHDA and SQIVND (reference sequence). The CDR3: CASSIDRVEGQNYGQYF. The CDR3 DNA, read in part, is TGTGCCAGTAGTATAGACCGTGTAGAGGGGCAGAACTATGGT. Together with reference TRBV19 and TRBJ2-4, the CDR3 gives the full variable domain: DGGITQSPKYLFRKEGQNVTLSCEQNLNHDAMYWYRQDPGQGLRLIYYSQIVNDFQKGDIAEGYSVSREKKESFPLTVTSAQKNPTAFYLCASSIDRVEGQNYGQYFGAGTRLSVL.

CDR3 protein: CASSQEPKRPGAYGYTF. CDR3 DNA (partial): TGCGCCAGCAGCCAAGAACCTAAAAGACCTGGGGCCTATGGC. The rearrangement links TRBV4-1 to TRBJ1-2; weak D call: TRBD1 (5 bases). The read gets to within 3 residues of the CDR3 end, and the germline J gene fills in the rest. This CDR3 region has 17 residues. The V gene's germline CDR1 is MGHRA and CDR2 YSYEKL. V lost 0 bases to trimming and J lost 4 bases, with 18 bases between them.

About this clone: The read gets to within 3 residues of the CDR3 end, and the germline J gene fills in the rest. V gene TRBV19 combines with J gene TRBJ1-2, with D unclear. Germline V lookup: CDR1 LNHDA, CDR2 SQIVND (reference sequence). V was trimmed by 6 bases and J by 2 bases, leaving 10 bases between them. This CDR3 is built from 13 residues. CDR3 loop: CASSPTPNYGYTF. The sequenced part of the CDR3 DNA is TGTGCCAGTAGCCCGACACCAAACTATGGC.

With regard to this clone: The observed sequence ends 3 residues before the CDR3 terminus, with the missing tail filled in from the germline J gene. V usage is TRBV5-1 and J usage is TRBJ2-7; possibly TRBD1 for D (5 bases). Trimming removed 2 bases from V and 3 bases from J, with 12 bases in between. CDR3 size: 14 residues. Germline-derived CDR1 and CDR2 are SGHRS and YFSETQ. CDR3 residues: CASSFYQGDYEQYF. The sequenced CDR3 bases are TGCGCCAGCAGCTTCTATCAGGGCGACTACGAG.

Regarding this clone: The read terminates 3 residues ahead of where the CDR3 ends, so the germline J gene completes it. V and J are TRBV28 and TRBJ1-5; a possible D gene is TRBD1 (5 bases). With 2 bases removed from V and 5 bases from J, the gap between germline ends came to 16 bases. The CDR3 is 16 amino acids. The germline V gene has CDR1 MDHEN and CDR2 SYDVKM. The CDR3 loop is CASSLPGQGAYQPQHF. CDR3 DNA, as far as it was read: TGTGCCAGCAGTTTACCCGGGCAGGGAGCATATCAGCCC.

CDR3 DNA (partial): TGCAGTGCTAGGGGACAGGGCGTCGAAAAA. It specifies CSARGQGVEK. Given in full, the CDR3 is CSARGQGVEKLFF. V is TRBV20-1 and J is TRBJ1-4, with 9 bases fitting TRBD1. The CDR3 is cut off 3 residues early in the read; its end comes from the germline J gene. Trimming took 3 bases from V and 8 from J; bases not matched to a gene: 4. Germline lookup yields CDR1 DFQATT and CDR2 SNEGSKA (reference sequence). The CDR3 runs 13 residues.

Details on this clone: The CDR3 is cut off 3 residues early in the read; its end comes from the germline J gene. This chain connects TRBV5-6 to TRBJ2-3; perhaps TRBD1 as D (6 bases). V lost 5 bases and J 4 bases, leaving 14 bases between the germline ends. Germline CDR1 is SGHDT and CDR2 is YYEEEE. This CDR3 has 14 amino acids. The CDR3 region is CASRPGQGADTQYF. The CDR3 bases that were read are TGTGCCAGCAGGCCGGGACAAGGGGCAGATACG.

Points on this clone: The CDR3 end lies 3 residues beyond the end of the read and is filled in from the germline J gene. This chain links TRBV6-1 with TRBJ2-7; the match to TRBD2 covers 8 bases. The CDR3 has 16 amino acids. Germline V gene sequence: CDR1 MNHNS, CDR2 SASEGT. Trimming removed 4 bases from V and 6 bases from J; junction bases left unmatched: 14. The sequenced part of the CDR3 DNA is TGTGCCAGCAGTGTTAGACCGGGACTAGGATCTCGCGAG. Translation gives CASSVRPGLGSRE. The whole CDR3 reads CASSVRPGLGSREQYF.

The DNA read from the CDR3 is TGCAGTGCTAGAGATTGGGGCCCTCAGGAA. Its translation: CSARDWGPQE. The full CDR3 is CSARDWGPQEAFF. This chain uses TRBV20-1 with TRBJ1-1; perhaps TRBD1 as D (5 bases). From the germline J gene comes the end of the CDR3, since the read stops 3 residues before it. Per the germline V gene, CDR1 is DFQATT and CDR2 is SNEGSKA (reference sequence). This CDR3 contains 13 residues.

Notes on this clone: The read ends 3 residues shy of where the CDR3 ends; the end is completed using the germline J gene. The V call is TRBV7-2, the J call TRBJ2-3; 10 bases align to TRBD2. The CDR3 is made up of 15 amino acids. Germline-derived CDR1 and CDR2 are SGHTA and FQGNSA. V dropped 5 bases and J dropped 2; count of bases not matched to a gene: 4. Here the CDR3 reads CASSKLAGLTDTQYF. The CDR3 bases that were read are TGTGCCAGCAGCAAACTAGCGGGACTCACAGATACG.

Note on this clone: The read gets to within 3 residues of the CDR3 end, and the germline J gene fills in the rest. The sample carries other DNA sequences with the same CDR3. This chain links TRBV5-1 with TRBJ2-1; 10 bases fit TRBD2. V gave up 0 bases and J gave up 8 bases; unmatched junction bases: 8. The germline CDR1 and CDR2 sequences are SGHRS and YFSETQ. The CDR3 is 16 amino acids. The CDR3 loop is CASSLARSSGSHEQFF. The sequenced CDR3 bases are TGCGCCAGCAGCTTGGCAAGGTCTAGCGGGAGCCATGAG.

On this clone itself: The read ends 3 residues early relative to the CDR3; the germline J gene fills the gap. The chain links TRBV11-1 to TRBJ1-1, with D possibly being TRBD1 (5 bases). The V gene's germline CDR1 is SGHAT and CDR2 FQDESV (reference sequence). This CDR3 spans 13 amino acids. CDR3 bases read: TGTGCCAGCAGCTTAGACAGGCTGGAGGGA. Its translation is CASSLDRLEG. In full, the CDR3 reads CASSLDRLEGAFF. The variable domain in full, with the rest retrieved from reference TRBV11-1 and TRBJ1-1, is EAEVAQSPRYKITEKSQAVAFWCDPISGHATLYWYRQILGQGPELLVQFQDESVVDDSQLPKDRFSAERLKGVDSTLKIQPAELGDSAMYLCASSLDRLEGAFFGQGTRLTVV.

Concerning this clone: The read gets to within 3 residues of the CDR3 end, and the germline J gene fills in the rest. The gene calls are TRBV2 and TRBJ2-7; the D gene is possibly TRBD1 (6 bases). This CDR3 spans 18 amino acids. Germline loops: CDR1 SNHLY, CDR2 FYNNEI. The ends were cut back, 2 bases at V and 0 bases at J, with 20 bases in the middle. The CDR3 reads CASSELGQGPLYSYEQYF. Incomplete CDR3 DNA: TGTGCCAGCAGTGAATTGGGGCAGGGGCCATTATACTCCTACGAG. The full variable domain, completed using reference TRBV2 and TRBJ2-7, is EPEVTQTPSHQVTQMGQEVILRCVPISNHLYFYWYRQILGQKVEFLVSFYNNEISEKSEIFDDQFSVERPDGSNFTLKIRSTKLEDSAMYFCASSELGQGPLYSYEQYFGPGTRLTVT.

A remark on this clone: Coverage ceases 3 residues before the CDR3 finishes, and the germline J gene fills in the end. Different DNA sequences within this sample yield the same CDR3. The V call is TRBV19, the J call TRBJ2-7; possible D gene TRBD2, 5 bases. CDR3 length equals 14 residues. Germline CDR1 LNHDA, CDR2 SQIVND (reference sequence). Trimming left V 6 bases short and J 0 bases short, with 12 bases between. CDR3 sequence reads: CASRRTGSSYEQYF. The CDR3 bases that were read are TGTGCCAGTAGGCGGACGGGGAGCTCCTACGAG.

CDR3 bases read: TGCAGTGCTAGAGCGGCAGGGGTTATAGGC. Protein: CSARAAGVIG. Given in full, the CDR3 is CSARAAGVIGYTF. The genes are TRBV20-1 and TRBJ1-2, with TRBD1 as a possible D gene (6 bases). The sequenced fragment ends 3 residues before the CDR3 boundary, so the rest is inferred from the germline J gene. The CDR3 is made up of 13 amino acids. Per germline, CDR1 DFQATT and CDR2 SNEGSKA (reference sequence).

The CDR3 sequence is CASSSSGRAGNEQFF. CDR3 DNA, as far as it was read: TGTGCCAGCAGCAGTAGCGGGAGGGCCGGGAATGAG. The V call is TRBV13, the J call TRBJ2-1; 11 bases fit TRBD2. The CDR3 end lies 3 residues beyond the end of the read and is filled in from the germline J gene. The germline V gene has CDR1 PRHDT and CDR2 FYEKMQ (reference sequence). The CDR3 is made up of 15 amino acids. V dropped 5 bases and J dropped 7; count of bases not matched to a gene: 7.

A word on this clone: The read stops 3 residues short of the end of the CDR3; the missing end is completed from the germline J gene. The chain combines TRBV7-3 with TRBJ1-2; TRBD1 aligns across 7 bases. The CDR3 contains 14 residues. In germline, CDR1 is SGHTA, CDR2 FQGTGA. The CDR3 here is CASSSNHEGQGYTF. The CDR3 bases that were read are TGTGCCAGCAGCTCAAACCACGAGGGACAGGGC.

About this clone itself: The sequence runs out 3 residues before the end of the CDR3; the remainder is reconstructed from the germline J gene. The chain couples TRBV7-6 to TRBJ2-3; no firm D call. V was clipped by 1 base and J by 6 bases, with 8 bases between them. CDR1 is SGHVS and CDR2 is FNYEAQ in the germline V gene. This CDR3 has 13 amino acids. The CDR3 DNA, read in part, is TGTGCCAGCAGCTTAGAGTGGGCCGATACG. Amino acid sequence: CASSLEWADT. In full, the CDR3 reads CASSLEWADTQYF.

Concerning this clone itself: The read terminates 3 residues before the CDR3 end, so the remaining end is supplied by the germline J gene. This chain links TRBV18 with TRBJ1-4, with TRBD1 as a possible D gene (5 bases). Germline CDR1 KGHSH, CDR2 LQKENI. The CDR3 sequence is 14 residues long. V dropped 6 bases and J dropped 7 bases, with 15 bases sitting between them. CDR3 residues: CASSPPGDGEKLFF. The CDR3 DNA, read in part, is TGTGCCAGCTCCCCTCCGGGGGACGGTGAAAAA.

As concerns this clone: The CDR3 end is not reached by the read, which stops 3 residues before it; the germline J gene fills it in. The chain uses TRBV20-1 and TRBJ2-1, with a weak D call TRBD2 (6 bases). The CDR3 spans 15 residues. Germline CDR1 DFQATT, CDR2 SNEGSKA (reference sequence). Trimming cost V 0 bases and J 4 bases, with 13 bases left between them. Incomplete CDR3 DNA: TGCAGTGCTAGAGATCTGGGACTCCTATACAATGAG. Translation: CSARDLGLLYNE. The full CDR3 reads CSARDLGLLYNEQFF.

In the case of this clone: The read ends 3 residues before the CDR3 terminus; that terminus is restored from the germline J gene. The chain combines TRBV2 with TRBJ2-7, with D possibly matching TRBD2 (6 bases). Germline V gives CDR1 SNHLY, CDR2 FYNNEI. V was trimmed by 4 bases and J by 0 bases, leaving 10 bases between them. CDR3 length: 14 residues. The covered CDR3 bases are TGTGCCAGCAGTGTGAAGCGGGCCTCCTACGAG. Its translation: CASSVKRASYE. The full CDR3 reads CASSVKRASYEQYF.

For this clone: The read halts 3 residues ahead of the CDR3 end, with the missing end drawn from the germline J gene. The V and J genes are TRBV12-5 and TRBJ2-3, with a tentative D call TRBD2 (5 bases). The length of the CDR3 is 12 residues. CDR1 and CDR2 from the germline V gene are LGHNT and FRNRAP. Trimming removed 6 bases from V and 3 bases from J, with 7 bases in between. The CDR3 sequence is CASGLETDTQYF. The CDR3 bases that were read are TGTGCTAGTGGACTAGAAACAGATACG.

Worth noting for this clone: The observed sequence ends 3 residues before the CDR3 terminus, with the missing tail filled in from the germline J gene. The rearrangement links TRBV11-2 to TRBJ1-6, with D maybe TRBD1 (5 bases). Germline values: CDR1 SGHAT, CDR2 FQNNGV. V shed 2 bases and J shed 12 bases, with 14 bases lying between them. The CDR3 extends over 14 amino acids. Partial CDR3 DNA: TGTGCCAGCAGCTTATGGGGGGAGAGAGAACCC. This encodes CASSLWGEREP. The full CDR3 is CASSLWGEREPLHF. Filled out from reference TRBV11-2 and TRBJ1-6, the complete variable domain reads EAGVAQSPRYKIIEKRQSVAFWCNPISGHATLYWYQQILGQGPKLLIQFQNNGVVDDSQLPKDRFSAERLKGVDSTLKIQPAKLEDSAVYLCASSLWGEREPLHFGNGTRLTVT.

The CDR3 protein is CASSDQTGGKNIQYF. The sequenced CDR3 bases are TGTGCCAGCAGTGATCAGACAGGCGGTAAAAACATT. This chain uses TRBV6-1 with TRBJ2-4; TRBD1 is a possible D gene (6 bases). The DNA ends 3 residues before the CDR3 does, and the rest of the CDR3 is filled in from the germline J gene. The CDR3 consists of 15 residues. CDR1 is MNHNS, CDR2 SASEGT, per germline. V lost 3 bases and J lost 4, with 13 bases in between.

About this clone itself: The CDR3 end is not reached by the read, which stops 3 residues before it; the germline J gene fills it in. The chain joins TRBV5-1 to TRBJ2-1; 12 positions match TRBD2. The CDR3 has 17 amino acids. V trimming: 4 bases; J trimming: 4 bases; junction bases outside the gene matches: 9. The germline V gene has CDR1 SGHRS and CDR2 YFSETQ. The CDR3 DNA, read in part, is TGCGCCAGCAGCCAACGACTAGCGGGGGCCCGATACAATGAG. This translates into CASSQRLAGARYNE. The entire CDR3 sequence reads CASSQRLAGARYNEQFF.

Note on this clone: The read terminates 3 residues ahead of where the CDR3 ends, so the germline J gene completes it. This chain uses TRBV20-1 with TRBJ2-1, with 8 nucleotides matching TRBD2. Germline CDR1 and CDR2: DFQATT and SNEGSKA (reference sequence). The CDR3 consists of 16 residues. Trimming cost V 5 bases and J 2 bases; bases outside gene matches: 11. The DNA read from the CDR3 is TGCAGTGCTTCCCAGGCCGGCGGGGGGACCTACAATGAG. It yields the protein CSASQAGGGTYNE. Given in full, the CDR3 is CSASQAGGGTYNEQFF.

CDR3 DNA, as far as it was read: TGTGCCAGTAGTATCCAGGGGGCCGATCAGCCC. Translated, it gives CASSIQGADQP. The full CDR3 reads CASSIQGADQPQHF. The chain couples TRBV19 to TRBJ1-5; 8 bases match TRBD1. The DNA ends 3 residues before the CDR3 does, and the rest of the CDR3 is filled in from the germline J gene. V shed 3 bases, J shed 5 bases, and the junction held 3 bases outside the gene matches. Germline V CDR1 and CDR2: LNHDA, SQIVND (reference sequence). This CDR3 region has 14 residues. Full variable domain (missing parts from reference TRBV19 and TRBJ1-5): DGGITQSPKYLFRKEGQNVTLSCEQNLNHDAMYWYRQDPGQGLRLIYYSQIVNDFQKGDIAEGYSVSREKKESFPLTVTSAQKNPTAFYLCASSIQGADQPQHFGDGTRLSIL.

On this clone: The CDR3 extends 3 residues past the end of the read, so its final part is completed from the germline J gene. This chain joins TRBV20-1 and TRBJ2-7; TRBD2 matches 12 bases. Germline values: CDR1 DFQATT, CDR2 SNEGSKA (reference sequence). The CDR3 has 15 amino acids. The ends lost 6 bases at V and 0 bases at J; junction bases unmatched: 6. The chain's CDR3 is CSALGLAGNSYEQYF. Partial CDR3 DNA: TGCAGTGCGCTGGGACTAGCGGGCAACTCCTACGAG.

For this clone: The read gets to within 3 residues of the CDR3 end, and the germline J gene fills in the rest. The chain links TRBV5-1 to TRBJ2-7, with D unresolved. Germline CDR1 SGHRS, CDR2 YFSETQ. Trimming took 0 bases from V and 0 from J, leaving 4 bases between them. The CDR3 extends over 13 amino acids. This CDR3 is CASSLAFSYEQYF. The sequenced part of the CDR3 DNA is TGCGCCAGCAGCTTGGCATTCTCCTACGAG.

A note on this clone: Coverage ceases 3 residues before the CDR3 finishes, and the germline J gene fills in the end. J is TRBJ1-2 and V is TRBV11-2; D not resolved. This CDR3 region has 11 residues. Germline V CDR1 and CDR2: SGHAT, FQNNGV. Trimming removed 5 bases at V and 4 bases at J, with 5 bases between. CDR3 residues: CASSPGYGYTF. The part of the CDR3 DNA that was read is TGTGCCAGCAGCCCGGGCTATGGC.

With respect to this clone: The read comes to an end 3 residues before the CDR3 does, leaving the germline J gene to fill in the end. The chain has TRBV7-9 and TRBJ1-2; TRBD1 might be the D (5 bases). The CDR3 is made up of 12 amino acids. Germline CDR1 and CDR2: SEHNR and FQNEAQ (reference sequence). CDR3 bases read: TGTGCCAGCAGCCCGGGGGTCGATGAC. Translated: CASSPGVDD. The CDR3 in full is CASSPGVDDYTF.